The 18 T cell receptor beta chains below were found in one sample sequenced in a study of T cells after yellow fever vaccination. In TCRdb, the 5' RACE reads were re-called with MiXCR into one record per CDR3 protein. The table includes about 230,000 distinct CDR3 sequences, around 6.7% detected once. The sample in question was CD4+ T cells sorted from PBMCs, obtained on the day of the yellow fever booster vaccination. The source of these receptors is a man aged 25 to 40 who received the YFV17D yellow fever vaccine.

There are many counts of this clonotype. Written as DNA, the CDR3 is TGTGCCAGCAGCCAAGAGATATACACCGGGGAGCTGTTTTTT. It translates to CASSQEIYTGELFF. V usage is TRBV4-2 and J usage is TRBJ2-2; no reliable D call. Trimming shortened V by 0 bases and J by 3 bases, and 5 bases separated the two germline ends. The CDR3 has 14 residues. Germline-derived CDR1 and CDR2 are LGHNA and YNFKEQ.

This clonotype was recorded many times. The CDR3 DNA reads as TGTGCCAGCAGCTTTAAACCAGGTTTTTCGTTTAACGAGCAGTACTTC. Residues: CASSFKPGFSFNEQYF. The chain uses TRBV7-8 and TRBJ2-7; D is uncertain. Trimming took off 3 bases at V and 5 bases at J, with 20 bases between the two ends. The CDR3 covers 16 residues. Looked up from germline, CDR1 is SGHVS and CDR2 is FQNEAQ.

This clonotype has only a few counts. The CDR3: CSARDPGVKLFF. The CDR3 DNA reads TGCAGTGCTAGAGACCCAGGGGTAAAACTGTTTTTT. The chain employs TRBV20-1 and TRBJ1-4; D perhaps matches TRBD1 (6 bases). Germline CDR1 is DFQATT and CDR2 is SNEGSKA (reference sequence). V was pared by 0 bases and J by 10 bases, with 9 bases between. This CDR3 has 12 amino acids.

The rearrangement uses TRBV5-4 and TRBJ1-5, with TRBD1 matching over 9 bases. Germline values: CDR1 SGHNT, CDR2 YYREEE (reference sequence). This CDR3 has 17 residues. V trimming: 3 bases; J trimming: 2 bases; junction bases outside the gene matches: 9. CDR3 sequence: CASSSGQGRRGNQPQHF. CDR3 nucleotides: TGTGCCAGCAGCTCGGGACAGGGAAGAAGAGGCAATCAGCCCCAGCATTTT. The entire variable domain, with the rest obtained from reference TRBV5-4 and TRBJ1-5, is as follows: ETGVTQSPTHLIKTRGQQVTLRCSSQSGHNTVSWYQQALGQGPQFIFQYYREEENGRGNFPPRFSGLQFPNYSSELNVNALELDDSALYLCASSSGQGRRGNQPQHFGDGTRLSIL.

The chain uses TRBV28 and TRBJ2-2; the D call may be TRBD1 or TRBD2 (6 bases each). This CDR3 spans 15 amino acids. Germline V gene lookup returns CDR1 MDHEN and CDR2 SYDVKM. Trimming left V 3 bases short and J 6 bases short, with 14 bases between. CDR3 amino acids: CASSFGQTRAGELFF. The CDR3 nucleotides read TGTGCCAGCAGTTTCGGACAGACTAGGGCCGGGGAGCTGTTTTTT. Variable domain in full (rest from reference TRBV28 and TRBJ2-2): DVKVTQSSRYLVKRTGEKVFLECVQDMDHENMFWYRQDPGLGLRLIYFSYDVKMKEKGDIPEGYSVSREKKERFSLILESASTNQTSMYLCASSFGQTRAGELFFGEGSRLTVL.

This clonotype came up a few times. V is TRBV20-1 and J is TRBJ2-3; D is perhaps TRBD2 (7 bases). The CDR3 spans 14 residues. Looked up from germline, CDR1 is DFQATT and CDR2 is SNEGSKA (reference sequence). V shed 3 bases and J shed 2 bases, with 12 bases lying between them. The CDR3 DNA reads TGCAGTGCTAGGAGGGGGGACTACACAGATACGCAGTATTTT. Its translation: CSARRGDYTDTQYF.

In this sample, this clonotype turned up a few times. The V call is TRBV7-8, the J call TRBJ2-2; 8 bases are a match to TRBD1. The germline V gene has CDR1 SGHVS and CDR2 FQNEAQ. The V segment lost 1 base and the J segment 5 bases; nucleotides outside the gene matches: 9. The CDR3 loop spans 17 amino acids. The CDR3 DNA reads TGTGCCAGCAGCTTAGTGTCCACAGGGGGACGGACCGGGGAGCTGTTTTTT. It specifies CASSLVSTGGRTGELFF. Based on the CDR3 plus reference TRBV7-8 and TRBJ2-2, the full variable domain is GAGVSQSPRYKVAKRGQDVALRCDPISGHVSLFWYQQALGQGPEFLTYFQNEAQLDKSGLPSDRFFAERPEGSVSTLKIQRTQQEDSAVYLCASSLVSTGGRTGELFFGEGSRLTVL.

As for this clonotype: Since a much larger clone is just one base distant, this may be a read error. The V gene is TRBV7-6, the J gene TRBJ2-3; D perhaps matches TRBD2 (5 bases). Trimming removed 5 bases at V and 0 bases at J, with 12 bases between. Germline values: CDR1 SGHVS, CDR2 FNYEAQ. The length of the CDR3 is 15 residues. The chain's CDR3 is CASSNSEHSTDTQYF. The CDR3 DNA reads as TGTGCCAGCAGCAATAGCGAACATAGCACAGATACGCAGTATTTT.

The sample holds many counts of this clonotype. The J gene is TRBJ2-1, the V gene TRBV24-1, with 7 bases that match TRBD1. V lost 7 bases and J lost 10; bases outside the gene matches: 6. CDR3 length equals 12 residues. The germline CDR1 and CDR2 sequences are KGHDR and SFDVKD. CDR3 in amino acids: CATSQTGREQFF. The CDR3 DNA reads as TGTGCCACCAGCCAGACAGGGAGAGAGCAGTTCTTC.

Ten or more counts support this clonotype. V gene TRBV4-3 combines with J gene TRBJ2-3; 7 bases are a match to TRBD2. J gave up 1 base and V 0 bases, and 7 bases lay outside the gene matches. The CDR3 totals 17 residues. The germline gives CDR1 LGHNA, CDR2 YSLEER. The CDR3 sequence: CASSQDLPGGGTDTQYF. Written as DNA, the CDR3 is TGCGCCAGCAGCCAAGACTTGCCGGGGGGAGGCACAGATACGCAGTATTTT.

J is TRBJ2-1 and V is TRBV20-1, with TRBD2 matching over 7 bases. CDR1 DFQATT and CDR2 SNEGSKA come from the germline V gene (reference sequence). Losses at the gene ends were 0 bases for V and 2 bases for J; bases not matched to a gene: 7. This CDR3 spans 16 amino acids. The DNA for the CDR3 is TGCAGTGCTAGAGATCTCCTCGCGGGAGCCTACAATGAGCAGTTCTTC. This encodes CSARDLLAGAYNEQFF.

This clonotype was detected ten times or more. J is TRBJ2-5 and V is TRBV5-6; weak D call: TRBD2 (6 bases). Per the germline V gene, CDR1 is SGHDT and CDR2 is YYEEEE. The length of the CDR3 is 14 residues. Deletions cut 0 bases from V and 4 bases from J, with 10 bases between. This chain's CDR3 is CASSLASGVETQYF. The CDR3 DNA reads as TGTGCCAGCAGCTTGGCCTCGGGGGTAGAGACCCAGTACTTC.

The chain combines TRBV5-1 with TRBJ2-7, with TRBD2 identical over 8 bases. The trim removed 1 base at V and 7 bases at J, leaving 16 bases unmatched. Germline V CDR1 and CDR2: SGHRS, YFSETQ. This CDR3 region has 17 residues. CDR3 nucleotide sequence: TGCGCCAGCAGCTTGACAGTGCCGGGAGGGCCGGCTGGGGAGCAGTACTTC. The encoded protein is CASSLTVPGGPAGEQYF.

This sequence joins TRBV30 and TRBJ2-7; a weak D match, TRBD2 (6 bases). This CDR3 contains 14 residues. Germline V gene sequence: CDR1 GTSNPN, CDR2 SVGIG (reference sequence). Trimming took off 4 bases at V and 3 bases at J, with 16 bases between the two ends. For the CDR3, the DNA is TGTGCCTGGAAAAGTGCGGGACCCTTCTACGAGCAGTACTTC. Its translation is CAWKSAGPFYEQYF. The complete variable domain, with remaining parts taken from reference TRBV30 and TRBJ2-7, reads SQTIHQWPATLVQPVGSPLSLECTVEGTSNPNLYWYRQAAGRGLQLLFYSVGIGQISSEVPQNLSASRPQDRQFILSSKKLLLSDSGFYLCAWKSAGPFYEQYFGPGTRLTVT.

This clonotype was picked up a small number of times. The chain links TRBV6-1 to TRBJ2-1; 8 positions match TRBD2. V lost 6 bases to trimming and J lost 10 bases; unmatched junction nucleotides: 5. Germline V gene sequence: CDR1 MNHNS, CDR2 SASEGT. The CDR3 loop spans 12 amino acids. CDR3 sequence: CASRRTSLEQFF. As DNA, the CDR3 is TGTGCCAGCAGGAGGACTAGCCTAGAGCAGTTCTTC.

The chain recombines TRBV5-8 with TRBJ1-1, with TRBD1 matching 7 bases. Germline CDR1 SGHTS, CDR2 YDEGEE. Trimming took 2 bases from V and 4 from J; bases not matched to a gene: 8. This CDR3 region has 15 residues. The CDR3 DNA follows: TGTGCCAGCAGCTTCGTAGACAGGGTCGGCACTGAAGCTTTCTTT. It translates to CASSFVDRVGTEAFF.

At least ten counts were recorded for this clonotype. The chain recombines TRBV7-9 with TRBJ2-7; TRBD2 is a possible D gene (6 bases). Looked up from germline, CDR1 is SEHNR and CDR2 is FQNEAQ (reference sequence). Trimming took 5 bases from V and 0 from J, leaving 14 bases between them. The CDR3 is 15 amino acids. CDR3 sequence: CASSPPGLPSYEQYF. In nucleotides, the CDR3 is TGTGCCAGCAGCCCACCGGGACTGCCCTCCTACGAGCAGTACTTC.

This clonotype showed up many times. The genes are TRBV11-2 and TRBJ2-7, with 10 nucleotides matching TRBD1. The CDR3 is made up of 15 amino acids. After removal of 2 bases from V and 6 bases from J, the junction contained 7 bases not matched to a gene. Germline V gene data show CDR1 as SGHAT and CDR2 as FQNNGV. The CDR3 protein is CASSLWDRGKTEQYF. In DNA form, the CDR3 reads TGTGCCAGCAGCTTATGGGACAGGGGAAAAACCGAGCAGTACTTC.